Below, 20 T cell receptor beta chains from the same sample are listed, as sequenced in a study of cytomegalovirus exposure and HLA in healthy donors. The PCR made use of 60 Vbeta and 13 Jbeta primers. Sequencing was performed with immunoSEQ multiplex PCR; in TCRdb, only in-frame clones are kept and a portion is missing. Here the sample spans around 180,000 clones, about 80% being singletons. Sequencing was carried out using PBMCs. The receptors originated from a woman in her 40s in good health and CMV-seronegative.

In nucleotides, the CDR3 is TGTGCCAGCAGCGGGGGGACTAGCGGTTACGAGCAGTACTTC. Amino acids: CASSGGTSGYEQYF. This sequence joins TRBV11-3 and TRBJ2-7, with 11 bases that match TRBD2. Germline CDR1 and CDR2: SGHNT and YENEEA. V was pared by 5 bases and J by 4 bases, with 4 bases of the junction left unmatched. The CDR3 covers 14 residues.

This chain joins TRBV5-1 and TRBJ2-3, with TRBD2 identical over 11 bases. The CDR3 is made up of 16 amino acids. Unmatched junction bases numbered 1, after V lost 0 bases and J lost 1 base. Germline CDR1 SGHRS, CDR2 YFSETQ. The CDR3 here is CASSLGTSGRTDTQYF. CDR3 sequence (DNA): TGCGCCAGCAGCTTGGGGACTAGCGGGCGCACAGATACGCAGTATTTT.

The V gene is TRBV6-5, the J gene TRBJ1-1; 9 bases fit TRBD1. Trimming cost V 4 bases and J 5 bases; bases outside gene matches: 5. The CDR3 contains 14 residues. CDR1 and CDR2 from the germline V gene are MNHEY and SVGAGI. In DNA, the CDR3 is TGTGCCAGCAGTTGGGGACAGGGAAGAACTGAAGCTTTCTTT. The encoded protein is CASSWGQGRTEAFF.

This clone was detected only a few times. Other nucleotide sequences in the sample specify the same CDR3. The chain employs TRBV10-3 and TRBJ2-5; 9 bases fit TRBD2. The CDR3 consists of 13 residues. CDR1 is ENHRY, CDR2 SYGVKD, per germline. The V segment lost 5 bases and the J segment 5 bases; nucleotides outside the gene matches: 3. CDR3 sequence: CAISPSGEETQYF. CDR3 bases: TGTGCCATCAGTCCTAGCGGGGAGGAGACCCAGTACTTC.

The V and J genes are TRBV7-6 and TRBJ1-1; a weak D match, TRBD1 (5 bases). Trimming stripped 1 base from V and 11 bases from J, with 8 bases between. The CDR3 length is 11 residues. The germline V gene encodes CDR1 SGHVS and CDR2 FNYEAQ. CDR3 nucleotides: TGTGCCAGCAGCTTAGGGGGCCAGGCTTTCTTT. It encodes CASSLGGQAFF. Full variable domain (rest looked up from reference TRBV7-6 and TRBJ1-1): GAGVSQSPRYKVTKRGQDVALRCDPISGHVSLYWYRQALGQGPEFLTYFNYEAQQDKSGLPNDRFSAERPEGSISTLTIQRTEQRDSAMYRCASSLGGQAFFGQGTRLTVV.

The chain joins TRBV6-1 to TRBJ1-5; no clear D gene. Germline CDR1 reads MNHNS; CDR2 reads SASEGT. V gave up 2 bases and J gave up 6 bases, with 17 bases separating them. This CDR3 contains 16 residues. DNA for the CDR3: TGTGCCAGCAGTGAACAGGCCATGAGGGTCCCTCAGCCCCAGCATTTT. It is translated as CASSEQAMRVPQPQHF.

The chain carries TRBV19 and TRBJ2-5; D gene uncertain. The CDR3 length is 14 residues. CDR1 is LNHDA and CDR2 is SQIVND in the germline V gene (reference sequence). V was cut by 6 bases and J by 1 base, with 12 bases left in between. CDR3 region: CASSKNKLQETQYF. CDR3 nucleotides: TGTGCCAGTAGCAAAAATAAACTCCAAGAGACCCAGTACTTC.

As regards this clone: In the same sample, other DNA sequences code for this CDR3. V is TRBV9 and J is TRBJ2-3, with D unclear. V was pared by 2 bases and J by 0 bases, with 7 bases between. The CDR3 is made up of 14 amino acids. Germline V gene data show CDR1 as SGDLS and CDR2 as YYNGEE. The CDR3 sequence is CASSVDGSTDTQYF. Written as DNA, the CDR3 is TGTGCCAGCAGCGTCGACGGGAGCACAGATACGCAGTATTTT.

The V gene is TRBV7-6, the J gene TRBJ1-5; 7 bases are a match to TRBD1. The CDR3 length is 16 residues. CDR1 is SGHVS, CDR2 FNYEAQ, per germline. V shed 1 base and J 6 bases; nucleotides not matched to a gene: 9. The CDR3: CASSLGGGGLGQPQHF. The CDR3 nucleotides read TGTGCCAGCAGCTTAGGAGGAGGGGGCTTAGGTCAGCCCCAGCATTTT.

This clone was detected once. V gene TRBV19 combines with J gene TRBJ2-5; D may be TRBD2 (5 bases). CDR3 length: 15 amino acids. V was clipped by 1 base and J by 1 base, with 10 bases between them. The germline V gene has CDR1 LNHDA and CDR2 SQIVND (reference sequence). This CDR3 is CASSIGVAPQETQYF. The CDR3 DNA reads TGTGCCAGTAGTATAGGGGTAGCGCCCCAAGAGACCCAGTACTTC. Filled out from reference TRBV19 and TRBJ2-5, the complete variable domain reads DGGITQSPKYLFRKEGQNVTLSCEQNLNHDAMYWYRQDPGQGLRLIYYSQIVNDFQKGDIAEGYSVSREKKESFPLTVTSAQKNPTAFYLCASSIGVAPQETQYFGPGTRLLVL.

The chain employs TRBV18 and TRBJ1-3; D is unclear. Germline-derived CDR1 and CDR2 are KGHSH and LQKENI. The CDR3 covers 13 residues. V lost 3 bases to trimming and J lost 4 bases, with 7 bases between them. The DNA for the CDR3 is TGTGCCAGCTCACCCCAGGCAGGAAACACCATATATTTT. As protein: CASSPQAGNTIYF.

V usage is TRBV25-1 and J usage is TRBJ1-1; D not resolved. CDR3 length equals 14 residues. CDR1 MGHDK and CDR2 SYGVNS come from the germline V gene. Trimming cost V 1 base and J 1 base, with 7 bases left between them. CDR3 protein: CASSEFGRNTEAFF. In DNA, the CDR3 is TGTGCCAGCAGTGAATTTGGGCGGAACACTGAAGCTTTCTTT.

This chain connects TRBV5-8 to TRBJ1-1, with D perhaps matching TRBD1 (5 bases). The CDR3 sequence is 16 residues long. Between the trimmed V and J ends, which lost 0 bases and 1 base, there was a span of 13 bases. In germline, CDR1 is SGHTS, CDR2 YDEGEE. The CDR3, as DNA: TGTGCCAGCAGCTTGGTATTGACAGCCAGGAACACTGAAGCTTTCTTT. Translated: CASSLVLTARNTEAFF.

V is TRBV19 and J is TRBJ2-7, with a possible D match to TRBD2 (6 bases). Trimming pared 5 bases from V and 2 bases from J, leaving 13 bases between. Per germline, CDR1 LNHDA and CDR2 SQIVND (reference sequence). The CDR3 loop spans 14 amino acids. The CDR3 bases are TGTGCCAGTAGTGCCGGGACTGGCGCCTACGAGCAGTACTTC. This translates into CASSAGTGAYEQYF.

V is TRBV6-1 and J is TRBJ2-1, with 9 nucleotides matching TRBD2. Germline V gene sequence: CDR1 MNHNS, CDR2 SASEGT. The CDR3 consists of 16 residues. The V segment lost 0 bases and the J segment 4 bases; nucleotides outside the gene matches: 4. This CDR3 is CASSEALGLAYNEQFF. In nucleotides, the CDR3 is TGTGCCAGCAGTGAAGCTTTGGGACTAGCATACAATGAGCAGTTCTTC.

This chain connects TRBV7-2 to TRBJ1-2, with a possible D match to TRBD1 (6 bases). CDR3 size: 14 residues. The V gene's germline CDR1 is SGHTA and CDR2 FQGNSA. Trimming left V 2 bases short and J 3 bases short, with 10 bases between. This chain's CDR3 is CASSLFSGDYGYTF. The CDR3 coding sequence is TGTGCCAGCAGCTTATTCTCAGGGGACTATGGCTACACCTTC.

V gene TRBV5-4 combines with J gene TRBJ1-2, with D possibly matching TRBD1 (6 bases). Deletions cut 4 bases from V and 4 bases from J, with 17 bases between. The CDR3 contains 15 residues. In germline, CDR1 is SGHNT, CDR2 YYREEE (reference sequence). DNA of the CDR3: TGTGCCAGCAGCAGTGGACAGTCGAACTTCTATGGCTACACCTTC. Translating it yields CASSSGQSNFYGYTF.

A single count supports this clone. The chain has TRBV5-1 and TRBJ2-2, with unresolved D. The CDR3 has 15 residues. Germline CDR1 reads SGHRS; CDR2 reads YFSETQ. Trimming cost V 0 bases and J 1 base, with 7 bases left between them. CDR3 region: CASSLVTQNTGELFF. The CDR3 nucleotides read TGCGCCAGCAGCTTGGTAACTCAGAACACCGGGGAGCTGTTTTTT.

In nucleotides, the CDR3 is TGCGCCAGCAGCTCGGCGGGACTAGCGAATTTACCTACTTCCTACAATGAGCAGTTCTTC. Its translation is CASSSAGLANLPTSYNEQFF. The chain is built from TRBV5-1 and TRBJ2-1; 10 nucleotides line up with TRBD2. The ends lost 3 bases at V and 1 base at J; junction bases unmatched: 16. CDR3 size: 20 residues. Germline loops: CDR1 SGHRS, CDR2 YFSETQ.

The V call is TRBV15, the J call TRBJ2-1; 10 bases align to TRBD2. V shed 3 bases and J 3 bases; nucleotides not matched to a gene: 11. Germline V gene data show CDR1 as LNHNV and CDR2 as YYDKDF (reference sequence). There are 18 residues in the CDR3. CDR3 sequence: CATSRDTVLAGRYNEQFF. The CDR3 DNA is TGTGCCACCAGCAGGGACACGGTACTAGCGGGACGCTACAATGAGCAGTTCTTC. The variable domain in full, with the rest retrieved from reference TRBV15 and TRBJ2-1, is DAMVIQNPRYQVTQFGKPVTLSCSQTLNHNVMYWYQQKSSQAPKLLFHYYDKDFNNEADTPDNFQSRRPNTSFCFLDIRSPGLGDTAMYLCATSRDTVLAGRYNEQFFGPGTRLTVL.